The 14 T cell receptor beta chains below all came from one sample that was sequenced in a study of human thymus T cells. Method: immunoSEQ multiplex PCR; TCRdb's copy keeps in-frame clones and lacks some. The repertoire consists of roughly 130,000 clones, with about 95% occurring once and the leading ten covering more than 0.02%. Obtained as resections during corrective heart surgery, the thymus tissue was then studied. Sample: thymus tissue. These receptors originate from a boy younger than two with a congenital heart defect but otherwise immunologically healthy.

This chain connects TRBV27 to TRBJ2-7; no firm D call. V was trimmed by 5 bases and J by 4 bases, leaving 6 bases between them. Germline CDR1 reads MNHEY; CDR2 reads SMNVEV (reference sequence). The CDR3 is made up of 11 amino acids. The CDR3 nucleotides are TGTGCCAGCAGTCCGACGTACGAGCAGTACTTC. Its translation is CASSPTYEQYF.

V usage is TRBV28 and J usage is TRBJ2-7; D not resolved. This CDR3 has 13 amino acids. V was cut by 3 bases and J by 7 bases, with 13 bases left in between. CDR1 is MDHEN and CDR2 is SYDVKM in the germline V gene. This CDR3 is CASSFVFLGEQYF. In nucleotides, the CDR3 is TGTGCCAGCAGTTTTGTATTCCTGGGGGAGCAGTACTTC.

The chain is built from TRBV5-5 and TRBJ2-5, with D unclear. Looked up from germline, CDR1 is SGHKS and CDR2 is YYEKEE (reference sequence). V was trimmed by 1 base and J by 4 bases, leaving 8 bases between them. This CDR3 comprises 13 residues. The CDR3 region has the DNA TGTGCCAGCAGCTTGCAGGCGCGAGAGACCCAGTACTTC. This sequence encodes CASSLQARETQYF.

The chain has TRBV27 and TRBJ1-3; no clear D. This CDR3 has 12 residues. V lost 9 bases and J lost 1, with 7 bases in between. The germline V gene has CDR1 MNHEY and CDR2 SMNVEV (reference sequence). CDR3 sequence (DNA): TGTGCCAGTGGGGAGTCTGGAAACACCATATATTTT. As protein: CASGESGNTIYF.

V usage is TRBV6-5 and J usage is TRBJ2-5, with TRBD2 matching over 14 bases. J lost 1 base, V lost 9 bases, and 4 bases had no gene match. The CDR3 is 15 amino acids. Germline V gene lookup returns CDR1 MNHEY and CDR2 SVGAGI. The CDR3 reads CAREGLAGAQETQYF. The CDR3 region has the DNA TGTGCCAGAGAGGGACTAGCGGGGGCCCAAGAGACCCAGTACTTC.

This clone appeared once. The chain couples TRBV6-1 to TRBJ2-7; no clear D. CDR3 length equals 13 residues. The germline gives CDR1 MNHNS, CDR2 SASEGT. The V and J ends lost 6 bases and 3 bases respectively, with 12 bases between them. The CDR3 region is CASRIGTFYEQYF. CDR3 in DNA: TGTGCCAGCAGAATAGGCACGTTCTACGAGCAGTACTTC.

Only one count was recorded for this clone. J is TRBJ2-5 and V is TRBV11-3, with TRBD2 identical over 13 bases. The CDR3 runs 17 residues. Per germline, CDR1 SGHNT and CDR2 YENEEA. With V trimmed by 5 bases and J by 5 bases, 11 bases remained unmatched. The CDR3 DNA reads as TGTGCCAGCAGCCCTGGACTAGCGGGGGCCCACGGGGAGACCCAGTACTTC. It codes for CASSPGLAGAHGETQYF.

This chain links TRBV15 with TRBJ2-5; TRBD2 agrees at 10 bases. The CDR3 runs to 14 residues. J gave up 1 base and V 5 bases, and 1 base lay outside the gene matches. Germline CDR1 reads LNHNV; CDR2 reads YYDKDF (reference sequence). The CDR3 nucleotides are TGTGCCACCAGCCGGACTAGCGGCCAAGAGACCCAGTACTTC. It translates to CATSRTSGQETQYF.

This clone has more than one count but fewer than ten. The chain has TRBV30 and TRBJ2-4; TRBD1 matches 8 bases. The trim removed 3 bases at V and 4 bases at J, leaving 5 bases unmatched. The length of the CDR3 is 14 residues. Germline V gene lookup returns CDR1 GTSNPN and CDR2 SVGIG (reference sequence). DNA for the CDR3: TGTGCCTGGAGCAGACAGGGGATGAAAAACATTCAGTACTTC. Translation gives CAWSRQGMKNIQYF.

J is TRBJ2-7 and V is TRBV5-1; D remains ambiguous. Germline V gene data show CDR1 as SGHRS and CDR2 as YFSETQ. The CDR3 consists of 15 residues. With 2 bases removed from V and 4 bases from J, the gap between germline ends came to 16 bases. CDR3 sequence: CASSFFARGRYEQYF. The CDR3 DNA sequence: TGCGCCAGCAGCTTTTTCGCCCGCGGACGGTACGAGCAGTACTTC.

This clone was seen once. This chain links TRBV14 with TRBJ1-2, with D hard to call. Trimming took 4 bases from V and 0 from J, leaving 9 bases between them. Germline V CDR1 and CDR2: SGHDN, FVKESK. The CDR3 is 14 amino acids. For the CDR3, the DNA is TGTGCCAGCAGCCCTCCGGACCCTAACTATGGCTACACCTTC. Translating gives CASSPPDPNYGYTF.

This clone was counted once. In DNA form, the CDR3 reads TGTGCCAGCAGCTTGGATGCGGAGAGCACAGATACGCAGTATTTT. Residues: CASSLDAESTDTQYF. V is TRBV5-6 and J is TRBJ2-3; D is uncertain. CDR3 length: 15 amino acids. Trimming took off 0 bases at V and 0 bases at J, with 8 bases between the two ends. Germline V gene lookup returns CDR1 SGHDT and CDR2 YYEEEE.

This rearrangement joins TRBV4-2 to TRBJ2-7; D is possibly TRBD2 (5 bases). The CDR3 sequence is 17 residues long. With 0 bases removed from V and 2 bases from J, the gap between germline ends came to 17 bases. Per germline, CDR1 LGHNA and CDR2 YNFKEQ. The CDR3 sequence is CASSQEVSGSFPYEQYF. As DNA, the CDR3 is TGTGCCAGCAGCCAAGAAGTATCGGGGTCTTTCCCCTACGAGCAGTACTTC.

This sequence joins TRBV29-1 and TRBJ2-1; 8 bases match TRBD2. V trimming: 7 bases; J trimming: 1 base; junction bases outside the gene matches: 18. CDR1 and CDR2 from the germline V gene are SQVTM and ANQGSEA. The CDR3 covers 18 residues. The CDR3 sequence is CSAWRGADITISYNEQFF. As DNA, the CDR3 is TGCAGCGCTTGGCGGGGGGCCGACATCACAATTTCCTACAATGAGCAGTTCTTC.